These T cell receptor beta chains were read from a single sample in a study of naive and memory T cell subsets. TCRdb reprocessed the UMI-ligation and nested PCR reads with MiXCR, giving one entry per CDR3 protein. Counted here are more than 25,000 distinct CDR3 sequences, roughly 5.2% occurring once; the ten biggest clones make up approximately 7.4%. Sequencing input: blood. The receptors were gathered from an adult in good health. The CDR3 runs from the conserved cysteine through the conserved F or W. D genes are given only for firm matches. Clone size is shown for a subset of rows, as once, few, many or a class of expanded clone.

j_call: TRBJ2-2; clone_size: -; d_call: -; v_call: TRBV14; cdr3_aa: CASRKGDSTNTGELFF; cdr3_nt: TGTGCCAGCAGAAAGGGAGACTCCACGAACACCGGGGAGCTGTTTTTT
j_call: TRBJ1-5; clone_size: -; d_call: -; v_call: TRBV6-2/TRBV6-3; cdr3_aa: CASSYGGPGSNQPQHF; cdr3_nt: TGTGCCAGCAGTTACGGAGGACCCGGGAGCAATCAGCCCCAGCATTTT
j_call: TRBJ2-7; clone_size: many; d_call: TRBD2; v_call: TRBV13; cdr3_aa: CASSQGTSGASEQYF; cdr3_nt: TGTGCCAGCAGCCAAGGGACTAGCGGTGCGTCCGAGCAGTACTTC
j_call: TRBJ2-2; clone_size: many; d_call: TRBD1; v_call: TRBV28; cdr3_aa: CASSYRGAGTGELFF; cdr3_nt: TGTGCCAGCAGTTACAGGGGCGCCGGCACCGGGGAGCTGTTTTTT
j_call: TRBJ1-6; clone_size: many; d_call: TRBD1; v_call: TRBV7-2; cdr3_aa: CASSLVGTANNSPLHF; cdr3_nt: TGTGCCAGCAGCTTAGTTGGGACAGCCAATAATTCACCCCTCCACTTT
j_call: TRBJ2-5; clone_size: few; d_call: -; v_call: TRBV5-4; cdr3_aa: CASAGQPQETQYF; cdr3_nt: TGTGCCAGCGCCGGACAGCCCCAAGAGACCCAGTACTTC
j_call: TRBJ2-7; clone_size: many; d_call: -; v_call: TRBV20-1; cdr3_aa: CSASLGVYEQYF; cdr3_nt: TGCAGTGCTAGTCTAGGAGTTTACGAGCAGTACTTC
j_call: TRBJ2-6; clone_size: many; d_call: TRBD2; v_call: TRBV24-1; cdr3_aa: CATSGGSGANVLTF; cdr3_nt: TGTGCCACCAGCGGGGGGTCTGGGGCCAACGTCCTGACTTTC
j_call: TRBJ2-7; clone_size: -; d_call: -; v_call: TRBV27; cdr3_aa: CASSFSSSYEQYF; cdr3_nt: TGTGCCAGCAGTTTTTCGAGCTCCTACGAGCAGTACTTC
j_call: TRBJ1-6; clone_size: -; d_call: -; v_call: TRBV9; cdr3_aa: CSSSGYEGSPLHF; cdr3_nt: TGTTCCAGCAGCGGTTACGAGGGTTCACCCCTCCACTTT
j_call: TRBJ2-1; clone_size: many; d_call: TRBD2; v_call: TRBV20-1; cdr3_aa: CSARDPAGGVYNEQFF; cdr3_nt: TGCAGTGCTAGAGACCCAGCGGGAGGAGTCTACAATGAGCAGTTCTTC
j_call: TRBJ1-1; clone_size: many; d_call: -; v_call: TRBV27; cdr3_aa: CASRGTVKNTEAFF; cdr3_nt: TGTGCCAGCAGAGGGACGGTGAAGAACACTGAAGCTTTCTTT
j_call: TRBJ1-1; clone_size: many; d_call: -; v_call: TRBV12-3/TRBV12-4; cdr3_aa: CASSFQVANTEAFF; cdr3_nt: TGTGCCAGCAGTTTTCAGGTAGCGAACACTGAAGCTTTCTTT
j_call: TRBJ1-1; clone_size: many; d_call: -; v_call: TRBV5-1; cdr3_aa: CASSLEGGTEAFF; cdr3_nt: TGCGCCAGCAGCTTAGAGGGGGGCACTGAAGCTTTCTTT
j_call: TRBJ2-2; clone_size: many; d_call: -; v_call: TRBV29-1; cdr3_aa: CSVEDVNGVSTGELFF; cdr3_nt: TGCAGCGTTGAAGATGTCAACGGGGTCTCCACCGGGGAGCTGTTTTTT
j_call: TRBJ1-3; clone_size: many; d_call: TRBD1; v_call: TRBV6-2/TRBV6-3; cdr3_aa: CASGDRRTAGNTIYF; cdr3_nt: TGTGCCAGCGGGGACAGGAGGACGGCTGGAAACACCATATATTTT
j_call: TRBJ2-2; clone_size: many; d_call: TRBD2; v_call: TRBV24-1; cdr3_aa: CATSDTASGRAIGELFF; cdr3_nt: TGTGCCACCAGTGATACCGCTAGCGGGAGGGCCATAGGGGAGCTGTTTTTT
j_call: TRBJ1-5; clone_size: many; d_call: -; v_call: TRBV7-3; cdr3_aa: CASSLKPGALGNQPQHF; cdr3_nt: TGTGCCAGCAGCTTAAAGCCCGGGGCGTTGGGCAATCAGCCCCAGCATTTT
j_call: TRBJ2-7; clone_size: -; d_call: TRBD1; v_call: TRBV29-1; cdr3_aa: CSVEARNRGRYEQYF; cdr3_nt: TGCAGCGTTGAAGCAAGAAACAGGGGGCGATACGAGCAGTACTTC
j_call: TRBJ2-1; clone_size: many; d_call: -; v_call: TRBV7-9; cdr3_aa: CASSQVGGRTYNEQFF; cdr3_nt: TGTGCCAGCAGCCAAGTAGGAGGGCGGACCTACAATGAGCAGTTCTTC
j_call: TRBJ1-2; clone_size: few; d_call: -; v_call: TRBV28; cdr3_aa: CASWMGARAVGYTF; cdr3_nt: TGTGCCAGTTGGATGGGGGCAAGGGCGGTTGGCTACACCTTC
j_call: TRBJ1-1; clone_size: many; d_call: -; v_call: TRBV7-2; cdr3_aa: CASSTQQGFTEAFF; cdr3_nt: TGTGCCAGCAGCACCCAACAGGGTTTTACTGAAGCTTTCTTT
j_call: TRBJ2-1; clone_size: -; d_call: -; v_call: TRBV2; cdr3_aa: CASSVTHLARSNEQFF; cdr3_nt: TGTGCCAGCAGTGTGACTCACCTCGCGCGGAGCAATGAGCAGTTCTTC
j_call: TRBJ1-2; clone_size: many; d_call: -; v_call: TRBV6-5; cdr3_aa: CASSYDGNYGYTF; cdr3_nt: TGTGCCAGCAGTTACGACGGGAACTATGGCTACACCTTC
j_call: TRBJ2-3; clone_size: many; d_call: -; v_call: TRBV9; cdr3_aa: CASSVDRLEDTQYF; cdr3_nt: TGTGCCAGCAGCGTAGATAGGCTGGAGGATACGCAGTATTTT
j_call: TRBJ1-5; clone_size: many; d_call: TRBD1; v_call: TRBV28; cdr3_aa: CASRGGTGDQPQHF; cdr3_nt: TGTGCCAGCAGGGGTGGGACAGGGGACCAGCCCCAGCATTTT
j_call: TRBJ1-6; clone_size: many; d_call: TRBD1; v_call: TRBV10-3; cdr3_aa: CATRGTGANSPLHF; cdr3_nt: TGTGCCACCCGTGGGACAGGGGCCAATTCACCCCTCCACTTT
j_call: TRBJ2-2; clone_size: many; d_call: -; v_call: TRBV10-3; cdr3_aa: CAITGGPPHSGELFF; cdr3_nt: TGTGCCATCACCGGGGGTCCGCCTCACAGCGGGGAGCTGTTTTTT
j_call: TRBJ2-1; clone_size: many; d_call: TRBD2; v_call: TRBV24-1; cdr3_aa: CATSDSGSLGNEQFF; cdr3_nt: TGTGCCACCAGTGATAGCGGGAGTTTGGGCAATGAGCAGTTCTTC
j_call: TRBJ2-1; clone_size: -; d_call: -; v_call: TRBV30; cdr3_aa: CAWSHELAASYNEQFF; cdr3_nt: TGTGCCTGGAGCCATGAATTAGCGGCGTCCTACAATGAGCAGTTCTTC
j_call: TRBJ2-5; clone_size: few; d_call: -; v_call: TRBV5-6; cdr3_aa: CASSFGRIQETQYF; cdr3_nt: TGTGCCAGCAGCTTTGGACGGATCCAAGAGACCCAGTACTTC
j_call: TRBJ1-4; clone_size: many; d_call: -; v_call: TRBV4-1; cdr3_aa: CASSLTRRLGAEKLFF; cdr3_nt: TGCGCCAGCAGCCTTACTAGACGCCTAGGGGCTGAAAAACTGTTTTTT
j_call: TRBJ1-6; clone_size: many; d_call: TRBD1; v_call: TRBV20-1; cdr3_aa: CSAPGTGGLFSPLHF; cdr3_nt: TGCAGTGCTCCCGGGACAGGGGGCCTTTTTTCACCCCTCCACTTT
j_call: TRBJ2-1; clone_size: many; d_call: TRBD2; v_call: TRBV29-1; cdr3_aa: CSVEVRRGWNEQFF; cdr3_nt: TGCAGCGTTGAAGTTCGGCGGGGGTGGAATGAGCAGTTCTTC
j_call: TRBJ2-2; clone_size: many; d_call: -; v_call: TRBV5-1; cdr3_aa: CATQRNTGELFF; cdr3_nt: TGCGCCACTCAGAGGAACACCGGGGAGCTGTTTTTT
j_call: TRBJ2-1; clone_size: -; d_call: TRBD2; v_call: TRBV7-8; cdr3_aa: CASSSGLAGAWDNEQFF; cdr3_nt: TGTGCCAGCAGCTCGGGACTAGCGGGAGCCTGGGACAATGAGCAGTTCTTC
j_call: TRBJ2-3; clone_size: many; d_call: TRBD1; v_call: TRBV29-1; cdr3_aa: CSANQGDGTDTQYF; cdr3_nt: TGCAGCGCGAACCAGGGGGATGGGACAGATACGCAGTATTTT
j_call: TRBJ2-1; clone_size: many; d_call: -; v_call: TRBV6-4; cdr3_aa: CASSLRAAGISYNEQFF; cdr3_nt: TGTGCCAGCAGTTTGAGGGCGGCCGGGATCTCCTACAATGAGCAGTTCTTC
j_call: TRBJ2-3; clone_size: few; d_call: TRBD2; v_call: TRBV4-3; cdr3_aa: CASSQSGTYSNRPPHTDTQYF; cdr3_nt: TGCGCCAGCAGCCAAAGCGGGACCTACTCAAACCGTCCTCCCCACACAGATACGCAGTATTTT
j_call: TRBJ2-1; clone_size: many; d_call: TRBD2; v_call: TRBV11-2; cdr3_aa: CASSLTSGSNEQFF; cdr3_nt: TGTGCCAGCAGCTTGACTAGCGGGAGCAATGAGCAGTTCTTC
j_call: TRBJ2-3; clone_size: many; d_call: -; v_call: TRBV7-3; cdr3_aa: CASSRNQGSDTQYF; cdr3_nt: TGTGCCAGCAGCCGAAATCAGGGCTCTGATACGCAGTATTTT
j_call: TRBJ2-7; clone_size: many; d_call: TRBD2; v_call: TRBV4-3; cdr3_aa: CASSQGLAGAYEQYF; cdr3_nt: TGCGCCAGCAGCCAAGGTCTAGCGGGAGCCTACGAGCAGTACTTC
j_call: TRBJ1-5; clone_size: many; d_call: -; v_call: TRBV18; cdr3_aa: CASSPTLSGQPQHF; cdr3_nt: TGTGCCAGCTCACCAACTCTATCGGGTCAGCCCCAGCATTTT
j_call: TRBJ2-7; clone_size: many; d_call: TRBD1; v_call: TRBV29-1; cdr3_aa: CSVPVGTGTYEQYF; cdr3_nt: TGCAGCGTACCCGTGGGGACAGGCACCTACGAGCAGTACTTC
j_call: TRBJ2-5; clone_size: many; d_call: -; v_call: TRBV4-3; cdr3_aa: CASSQHTYGETQYF; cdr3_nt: TGCGCCAGCAGCCAACATACTTACGGAGAGACCCAGTACTTC
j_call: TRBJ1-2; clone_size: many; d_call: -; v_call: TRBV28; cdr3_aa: CASIFGRSYGYTF; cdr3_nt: TGTGCCAGCATCTTCGGACGGTCCTATGGCTACACCTTC
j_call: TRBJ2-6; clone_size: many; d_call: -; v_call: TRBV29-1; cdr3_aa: CSVEEEAGANVLTF; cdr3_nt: TGCAGCGTTGAAGAGGAGGCCGGGGCCAACGTCCTGACTTTC
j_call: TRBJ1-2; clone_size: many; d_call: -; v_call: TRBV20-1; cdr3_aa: CSAHENPDSPSYGYTF; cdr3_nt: TGCAGTGCCCACGAAAATCCGGACAGTCCGAGCTATGGCTACACCTTC
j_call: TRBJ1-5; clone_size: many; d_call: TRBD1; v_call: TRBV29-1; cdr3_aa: CSVGGQGGQPQHF; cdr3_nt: TGCAGCGTTGGGGGACAGGGCGGTCAGCCCCAGCATTTT
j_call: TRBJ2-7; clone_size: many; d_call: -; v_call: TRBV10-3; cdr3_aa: CAINKGGGSYEQYF; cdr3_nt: TGTGCCATCAATAAGGGAGGGGGCTCCTACGAGCAGTACTTC
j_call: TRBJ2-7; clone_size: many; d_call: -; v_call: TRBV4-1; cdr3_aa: CASSQENSYSYEQYF; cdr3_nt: TGCGCCAGCAGCCAAGAGAATAGCTACTCCTACGAGCAGTACTTC
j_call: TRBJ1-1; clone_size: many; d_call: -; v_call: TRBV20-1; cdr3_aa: CSARGLTLNTEAFF; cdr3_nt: TGCAGTGCTAGAGGGTTGACGTTAAACACTGAAGCTTTCTTT
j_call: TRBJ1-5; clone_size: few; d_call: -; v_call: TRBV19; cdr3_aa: CASSPHETLNNQPQHF; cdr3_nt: TGTGCCAGTAGTCCCCACGAGACTCTTAACAATCAGCCCCAGCATTTT
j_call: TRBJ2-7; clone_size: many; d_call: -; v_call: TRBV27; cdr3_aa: CASSYRSSYEQYF; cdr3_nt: TGTGCCAGCAGTTACAGGAGCTCCTACGAGCAGTACTTC
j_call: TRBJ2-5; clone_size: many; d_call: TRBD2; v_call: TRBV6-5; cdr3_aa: CASSYGGRAGETQYF; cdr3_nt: TGTGCCAGCAGTTACGGGGGGAGGGCCGGGGAGACCCAGTACTTC
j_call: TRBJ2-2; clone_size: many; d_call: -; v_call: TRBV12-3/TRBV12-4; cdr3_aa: CANQDRVELFF; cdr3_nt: TGTGCCAACCAAGACCGTGTAGAGCTGTTTTTT
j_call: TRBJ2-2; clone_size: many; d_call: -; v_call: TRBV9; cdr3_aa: CASSGGENTGELFF; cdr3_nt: TGTGCCAGCAGCGGGGGTGAGAACACCGGGGAGCTGTTTTTT
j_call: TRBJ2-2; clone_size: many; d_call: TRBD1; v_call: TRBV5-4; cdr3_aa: CASSGPRDRVNTGELFF; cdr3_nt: TGTGCCAGCAGCGGACCCCGGGACAGGGTTAACACCGGGGAGCTGTTTTTT
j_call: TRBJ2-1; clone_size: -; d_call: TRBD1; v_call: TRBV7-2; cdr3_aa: CASSLAWDRGGDEQFF; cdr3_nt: TGTGCCAGCAGCTTAGCTTGGGACAGGGGGGGCGATGAGCAGTTCTTC
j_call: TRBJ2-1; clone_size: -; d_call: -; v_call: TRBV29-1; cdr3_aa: CSVSDWNNEQFF; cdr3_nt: TGCAGCGTTTCGGACTGGAACAATGAGCAGTTCTTC